This TCR beta chain comes out of a study of Ad26.COV2.S vaccination and SARS-CoV-2 variants. Specified treatment: about 20 received Ad26.COV2.S at low or high dose, single or two shots; 5 received placebo; per-sample allocation not given. After the first vaccine or placebo injection, samples were drawn on day 63. Assay: immunoSEQ multiplex PCR; the TCRdb copy retains only in-frame clones and omits some. The sample has around 300,000 clones, roughly 90% seen once; the top ten hold around 5.3%. V lost 6 bases, J lost 0 bases, and 11 bases lay in between. CDR3 length equals 14 residues. Germline loops: CDR1 PRHDT, CDR2 FYEKMQ (reference sequence).

The TCR was taken from a person between 18 and 60 years old who received the Ad26.COV2.S COVID-19 vaccine or a placebo. The sequencing used peripheral blood, collected in a trial of Ad26.COV2.S vaccine versus placebo. V and J are TRBV13 and TRBJ1-1; the D gene is possibly TRBD1 (6 bases). CDR3 amino acids: CASSLRGLNTEAFF. CDR3 in DNA: TGTGCCAGCAGTCTAAGGGGGTTGAACACTGAAGCTTTCTTT.